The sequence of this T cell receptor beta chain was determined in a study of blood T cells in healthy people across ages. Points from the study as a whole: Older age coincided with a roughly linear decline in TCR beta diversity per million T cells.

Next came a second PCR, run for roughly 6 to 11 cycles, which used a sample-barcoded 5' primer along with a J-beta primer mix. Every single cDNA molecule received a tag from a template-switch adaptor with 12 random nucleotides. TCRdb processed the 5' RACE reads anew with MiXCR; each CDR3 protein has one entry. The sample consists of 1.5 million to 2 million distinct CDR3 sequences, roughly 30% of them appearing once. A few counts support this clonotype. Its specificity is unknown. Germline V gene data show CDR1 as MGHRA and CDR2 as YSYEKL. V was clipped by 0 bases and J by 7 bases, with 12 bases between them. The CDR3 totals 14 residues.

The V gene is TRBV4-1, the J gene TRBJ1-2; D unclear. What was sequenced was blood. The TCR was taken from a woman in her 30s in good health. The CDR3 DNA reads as TGCGCCAGCAGCCAAGATAGTGAAGGGTTTGGCTACACCTTC. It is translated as CASSQDSEGFGYTF.